The 15 T cell receptor beta chains below were found in one sample sequenced in a study of OX40 agonist ivuxolimab in advanced cancers. Some clones are missing from TCRdb's copy, which holds only in-frame ones; the method was immunoSEQ multiplex PCR. The sample yields around 41,000 clones, around nine tenths seen once. The sequences come from CD4+ or CD8+ T cells sorted from blood, collected in a trial of the OX40 agonist ivuxolimab. The receptors here all came from an adult with an advanced solid tumor such as melanoma, head and neck, liver or kidney cancer.

The gene calls are TRBV5-5 and TRBJ2-7; 9 bases map to TRBD1. The CDR3 has 14 residues. J lost 5 bases, V lost 3 bases, and 6 bases had no gene match. Germline values: CDR1 SGHKS, CDR2 YYEKEE (reference sequence). The DNA for the CDR3 is TGTGCCAGCAGCTGGGGACAGGGACTCCACGAGCAGTACTTC. Translation gives CASSWGQGLHEQYF.

The V gene is TRBV5-1, the J gene TRBJ1-1; D remains unclear. The CDR3 has 15 residues. Trimming shortened V by 6 bases and J by 1 base, and 16 bases separated the two germline ends. The germline V gene has CDR1 SGHRS and CDR2 YFSETQ. CDR3 protein: CASNWGSRRNTEAFF. As DNA, the CDR3 is TGCGCCAGCAACTGGGGATCCAGGAGGAACACTGAAGCTTTCTTT.

In this sample, this clone turned up a few times. This chain links TRBV27 with TRBJ1-5; a possible D gene is TRBD1 (6 bases). This CDR3 spans 13 amino acids. V was trimmed by 6 bases and J by 2 bases, leaving 8 bases between them. Germline V lookup: CDR1 MNHEY, CDR2 SMNVEV (reference sequence). CDR3 residues: CASREGGNQPQHF. The CDR3 region has the DNA TGTGCCAGCAGAGAGGGGGGCAATCAGCCCCAGCATTTT.

The chain uses TRBV29-1 and TRBJ1-3; D is uncertain. The CDR3 has 17 amino acids. CDR1 and CDR2 (germline): SQVTM, ANQGSEA. Trimming took 7 bases from V and 5 from J, leaving 27 bases between them. The CDR3 coding sequence is TGCAGCGCCCCTCCCACGCATGTCGGTCGCTCGAGAAACACCATATATTTT. It codes for CSAPPTHVGRSRNTIYF.

The chain links TRBV5-8 to TRBJ1-5; the D gene is possibly TRBD1 (5 bases). The V end was cut by 4 bases, the J end by 2 bases, with 10 bases between. The CDR3 has 14 amino acids. CDR1 SGHTS and CDR2 YDEGEE come from the germline V gene. CDR3 nucleotide sequence: TGTGCCAGCAGCCGAGCGGGGGGCAATCAGCCCCAGCATTTT. It specifies CASSRAGGNQPQHF.

The rearrangement joins TRBV6-6 to TRBJ2-3; D gene unclear. Trimming shortened V by 0 bases and J by 7 bases, and 17 bases separated the two germline ends. Per the germline V gene, CDR1 is MNHNY and CDR2 is SVGAGI (reference sequence). This CDR3 spans 16 amino acids. The CDR3 DNA is TGTGCCAGCAGTTACTCAGGGCCCGGTCTGAGTTATACGCAGTATTTT. Protein product: CASSYSGPGLSYTQYF.

The chain uses TRBV5-1 and TRBJ2-3; D unclear. Germline CDR1 SGHRS, CDR2 YFSETQ. The CDR3 totals 14 residues. Trimming pared 4 bases from V and 5 bases from J, leaving 14 bases between. The CDR3: CASSGVGPKDTQYF. The CDR3 DNA is TGCGCCAGCAGCGGGGTGGGCCCCAAAGATACGCAGTATTTT.

V gene TRBV11-2 combines with J gene TRBJ2-1; D call uncertain. This CDR3 region has 13 residues. V was clipped by 1 base and J by 6 bases, with 7 bases between them. Germline CDR1 is SGHAT and CDR2 is FQNNGV. Written as DNA, the CDR3 is TGTGCCAGCAGCTTAGTACTACCCAATGAGCAGTTCTTC. It translates to CASSLVLPNEQFF.

The chain couples TRBV19 to TRBJ2-7; no firm D call. In germline, CDR1 is LNHDA, CDR2 SQIVND (reference sequence). Trimming took 1 base from V and 3 from J, leaving 7 bases between them. The CDR3 totals 13 residues. The CDR3 DNA reads as TGTGCCAGTAGTATAGGGCCCGGCTACGAGCAGTACTTC. This encodes CASSIGPGYEQYF.

V and J are TRBV10-3 and TRBJ1-1; D is undetermined. The V gene's germline CDR1 is ENHRY and CDR2 SYGVKD. This CDR3 has 16 residues. Deletions cut 6 bases from V and 1 base from J, with 18 bases between. This chain's CDR3 is CAIRPSFVGWNTEAFF. In nucleotides, the CDR3 is TGTGCCATCAGGCCCTCGTTTGTGGGCTGGAACACTGAAGCTTTCTTT.

The chain carries TRBV2 and TRBJ2-1; TRBD1 is a possible D gene (6 bases). V was cut by 5 bases and J by 4 bases, with 15 bases left in between. Germline V gene data show CDR1 as SNHLY and CDR2 as FYNNEI. The CDR3 runs 15 residues. The CDR3, as DNA: TGTGCCAGCAGTTTACAGGGTCCGAGATACAATGAGCAGTTCTTC. Translating gives CASSLQGPRYNEQFF.

The chain employs TRBV15 and TRBJ2-2; D is undetermined. The CDR3 is made up of 16 amino acids. The V and J ends lost 3 bases and 2 bases respectively, with 13 bases between them. CDR1 is LNHNV, CDR2 YYDKDF, per germline (reference sequence). The CDR3 coding sequence is TGTGCCACCAGCAGTGAAGGTCAGACCAACACCGGGGAGCTGTTTTTT. Translation: CATSSEGQTNTGELFF.

This sequence joins TRBV27 and TRBJ2-3, with D possibly matching TRBD1 (5 bases). The CDR3 runs 14 residues. CDR1 MNHEY and CDR2 SMNVEV come from the germline V gene (reference sequence). Trimming took off 1 base at V and 3 bases at J, with 8 bases between the two ends. CDR3 bases: TGTGCCAGCAGTTTATTCAGGGTAACAGATACGCAGTATTTT. Its translation: CASSLFRVTDTQYF.

This clone is a singleton in its sample. This chain uses TRBV28 with TRBJ1-1; D is uncertain. This CDR3 has 13 residues. Germline CDR1 MDHEN, CDR2 SYDVKM. Trimming shortened V by 7 bases and J by 3 bases, and 12 bases separated the two germline ends. CDR3 residues: CASTPGRDTEAFF. The CDR3 DNA reads TGTGCCAGCACCCCCGGGCGAGACACTGAAGCTTTCTTT.

This clone was detected only once. This sequence joins TRBV6-1 and TRBJ1-5; D gene uncertain. With 1 base removed from V and 8 bases from J, the gap between germline ends came to 6 bases. The CDR3 has 12 amino acids. Germline V lookup: CDR1 MNHNS, CDR2 SASEGT. The CDR3 sequence: CASSEVREPQHF. The CDR3 DNA sequence: TGTGCCAGCAGTGAAGTGAGGGAGCCCCAGCATTTT.